A single sample is the source of the 6 T cell receptor beta chains below, sequenced in a study of T cell repertoires in cytomegalovirus infection. TCRdb used MiXCR to reprocess the reads, holding one entry per CDR3 protein. The table includes about 570,000 distinct CDR3 sequences, 40% detected once. Their target antigens are unknown. The material sequenced was cultured PBMCs, taken from culture after CMV antigen stimulation. The receptor set was obtained from a human donor in good health (CMV status not recorded). Some clones in this sample may be carry-over from other donors' samples.

This clonotype has just a few counts. The CDR3 bases are TGTGCCAGCAGCCGAAACTTGGGACGGGGCTACGAGCAGTACTTC. Translated: CASSRNLGRGYEQYF. The rearrangement uses TRBV7-9 and TRBJ2-7, with D perhaps given as TRBD1 or TRBD2 (5 bases each). Trimming took 5 bases from V and 3 from J, leaving 17 bases between them. This CDR3 region has 15 residues. Germline V CDR1 and CDR2: SEHNR, FQNEAQ (reference sequence).

The CDR3 is CASSRGGVTDTQYF. Written as DNA, the CDR3 is TGTGCCAGCAGCCGGGGAGGAGTCACAGATACGCAGTATTTT. The chain joins TRBV12-3 or TRBV12-4 to TRBJ2-3, with D possibly matching TRBD2 (6 bases). The CDR3 covers 14 residues. Trimming took off 6 bases at V and 2 bases at J, with 12 bases between the two ends.

The rearrangement joins TRBV7-2 to TRBJ1-5; 8 bases map to TRBD1. The CDR3 consists of 15 residues. The J segment lost 3 bases and the V segment lost 10 bases, leaving 11 bases of the junction unmatched. Germline V gene data show CDR1 as SGHTA and CDR2 as FQGNSA. DNA of the CDR3: TGTGCCACCTCGGGGACAGGTAATTCCAATCAGCCCCAGCATTTT. Translation gives CATSGTGNSNQPQHF.

This clonotype was detected only once. This chain joins TRBV7-9 and TRBJ1-2; a possible D gene is TRBD1 (6 bases). Between the trimmed V and J ends, which lost 2 bases and 5 bases, there was a span of 21 bases. CDR1 SEHNR and CDR2 FQNEAQ come from the germline V gene (reference sequence). This CDR3 has 17 amino acids. The CDR3 DNA follows: TGTGCCAGCAGCTTACAGGGGCATTATCCTACGCAATATGGCTACACCTTC. Its translation is CASSLQGHYPTQYGYTF. Looking up the rest from reference TRBV7-9 and TRBJ1-2 gives the full variable domain: DTGVSQNPRHKITKRGQNVTFRCDPISEHNRLYWYRQTLGQGPEFLTYFQNEAQLEKSRLLSDRFSAERPKGSFSTLEIQRTEQGDSAMYLCASSLQGHYPTQYGYTFGSGTRLTVV.

The gene calls are TRBV7-2 and TRBJ2-3; tentatively, D is TRBD1 (5 bases). Germline CDR1 and CDR2: SGHTA and FQGNSA. The CDR3 totals 15 residues. With 2 bases removed from V and 0 bases from J, the gap between germline ends came to 9 bases. CDR3 sequence (DNA): TGTGCCAGCAGCTTACAGGGTCCTAGCACAGATACGCAGTATTTT. It encodes CASSLQGPSTDTQYF.

Only a few counts were recorded for this clonotype. The chain has TRBV7-6 and TRBJ2-1; perhaps TRBD2 as D (6 bases). V lost 0 bases and J lost 13, with 16 bases in between. The CDR3 is 14 residues long. Germline loops: CDR1 SGHVS, CDR2 FNYEAQ. CDR3 protein: CASSLAQGGATQFF. Here the CDR3 DNA reads TGTGCCAGCAGCTTAGCGCAAGGCGGGGCCACCCAGTTCTTC.